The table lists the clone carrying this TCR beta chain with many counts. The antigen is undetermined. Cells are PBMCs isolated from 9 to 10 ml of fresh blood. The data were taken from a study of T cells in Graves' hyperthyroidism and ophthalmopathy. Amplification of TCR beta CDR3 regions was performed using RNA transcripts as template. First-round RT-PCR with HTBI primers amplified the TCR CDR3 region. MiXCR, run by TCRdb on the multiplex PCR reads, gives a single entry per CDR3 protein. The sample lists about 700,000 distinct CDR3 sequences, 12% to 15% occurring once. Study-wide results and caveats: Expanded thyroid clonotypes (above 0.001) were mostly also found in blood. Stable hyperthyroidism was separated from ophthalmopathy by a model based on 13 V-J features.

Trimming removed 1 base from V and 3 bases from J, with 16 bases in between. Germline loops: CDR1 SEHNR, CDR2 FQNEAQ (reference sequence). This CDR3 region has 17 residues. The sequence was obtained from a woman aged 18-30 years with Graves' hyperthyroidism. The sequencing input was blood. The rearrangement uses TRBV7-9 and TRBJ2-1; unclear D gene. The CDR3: CASSLGMGGENYNEQFF. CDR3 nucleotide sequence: TGTGCCAGCAGCTTAGGGATGGGCGGAGAAAACTACAATGAGCAGTTCTTC.